This T cell receptor beta chain stems from a study of blood T cell repertoires in COVID-19. As for the study in general: Some COVID-19 samples were acute and others convalescent; all came from the United States, Italy and Spain. PBMCs, B-cell-depleted T cells, or T cells provided the cDNA or gDNA that made up the material.

Germline V gives CDR1 SGHRS, CDR2 YFSETQ. With V trimmed by 6 bases and J by 4 bases, 7 bases remained unmatched. There are 14 residues in the CDR3. Study processing details: The assay estimated nucleated cells by amplifying reference gene primers. Some clones are missing from TCRdb's copy, which holds only in-frame ones; the method was immunoSEQ multiplex PCR. V, J and clone size reflect that table, while D and trimming were determined from the DNA. Of 90,000 or so clones in the sample, less than 85% were seen once. The sequence came from a human donor in a cohort sampled during active COVID-19. The sequenced sample was peripheral blood. This sequence joins TRBV5-1 and TRBJ2-3; 8 nucleotides agree with TRBD1. CDR3 in DNA: TGCGCCAGCACGCGAACAGGGGGAGCAGATACGCAGTATTTT. This translates into CASTRTGGADTQYF. Combining the CDR3 with reference TRBV5-1 and TRBJ2-3 gives the whole variable domain KAGVTQTPRYLIKTRGQQVTLSCSPISGHRSVSWYQQTPGQGLQFLFEYFSETQRNKGNFPGRFSGRQFSNSRSEMNVSTLELGDSALYLCASTRTGGADTQYFGPGTRLTVL.